This TCR beta chain was profiled in a study of identical twins. Germline CDR1 reads SQVTM; CDR2 reads ANQGSEA. V gave up 7 bases and J gave up 3 bases, with 12 bases separating them. The CDR3 has 13 amino acids. TCRdb re-derived calls from the 5' RACE reads in MiXCR, one entry per CDR3 protein. This table holds roughly 700,000 distinct CDR3 sequences, approximately 9% found once. The sample also formed part of further work on yellow fever vaccine responses in identical twins.

Source material: PBMCs. The chain has TRBV29-1 and TRBJ2-2; D assignment may be TRBD1 or TRBD2 (7 bases each). The source of this sequence is a woman aged 18 to 35 in good health. CDR3 nucleotides: TGCAGCGCAGGGGGGGTCGACACCGGGGAGCTGTTTTTT. Its translation: CSAGGVDTGELFF.